Following are 4 T cell receptor beta chains from one sample sequenced in a study of cytomegalovirus exposure and HLA in healthy donors. PCR amplification relied on 60 Vbeta primers (plus 13 Jbeta primers). Clones were sequenced by immunoSEQ multiplex PCR, and TCRdb holds only the in-frame ones, with some missing. Here the sample spans about 220,000 clones, around four fifths being singletons. Sequencing input: PBMCs. These TCRs come from a boy between 2 and 10 years old in good health and CMV-seronegative.

This clone was seen a handful of times. This chain uses TRBV6-5 with TRBJ1-5, with unresolved D. V lost 6 bases and J 6 bases, leaving 9 bases between the germline ends. This CDR3 is 12 amino acids long. Germline V lookup: CDR1 MNHEY, CDR2 SVGAGI. The CDR3 region is CASRTSGQPQHF. The DNA for the CDR3 is TGTGCCAGCAGAACCTCAGGTCAGCCCCAGCATTTT.

The rearrangement joins TRBV5-6 to TRBJ2-7, with TRBD2 as a possible D gene (5 bases). This CDR3 has 14 amino acids. V was pared by 1 base and J by 2 bases, with 10 bases between. Germline V gives CDR1 SGHDT, CDR2 YYEEEE. CDR3 sequence reads: CASSLYSGPYEQYF. CDR3 nucleotides: TGTGCCAGCAGCTTGTACAGCGGCCCCTACGAGCAGTACTTC. Supplemented by reference TRBV5-6 and TRBJ2-7, the full variable domain reads DAGVTQSPTHLIKTRGQQVTLRCSPKSGHDTVSWYQQALGQGPQFIFQYYEEEERQRGNFPDRFSGHQFPNYSSELNVNALLLGDSALYLCASSLYSGPYEQYFGPGTRLTVT.

The chain has TRBV19 and TRBJ2-1, with 7 bases that match TRBD1. Germline-derived CDR1 and CDR2 are LNHDA and SQIVND (reference sequence). This CDR3 has 14 residues. V dropped 3 bases and J dropped 7; count of bases not matched to a gene: 6. Written as DNA, the CDR3 is TGTGCCAGTAGTATGGGGCACAGGGGAAATGAGCAGTTCTTC. Encoded protein: CASSMGHRGNEQFF.

V and J are TRBV12-5 and TRBJ2-1; D uncertain. Between the trimmed V and J ends, which lost 4 bases and 6 bases, there was a span of 4 bases. This CDR3 comprises 11 residues. Per the germline V gene, CDR1 is LGHNT and CDR2 is FRNRAP. CDR3 nucleotide sequence: TGTGCTAGTGGTTCCAGCAATGAGCAGTTCTTC. Translation gives CASGSSNEQFF.